Sequencing of this TCR beta chain was carried out in a study of CD8 T cells in Susac syndrome. Healthy donors formed controls matched for age and sex. Purification of the CD8+ and CD4+ T cells relied on negative isolation, and TEMRA cells underwent FACS enrichment. Reverse transcription of roughly 0.5 to 1 ug RNA was performed with random hexamers. TCR beta CDR3 was amplified by immunoSEQ covering 54 Vbeta and 13 Jbeta. TCRdb redid the calling of the immunoSEQ multiplex PCR reads with MiXCR, one entry per CDR3 protein. The sample carries approximately 140,000 distinct CDR3 sequences, 90% to 95% recorded once. This CDR3 is built from 15 residues. V shed 0 bases and J shed 3 bases, with 9 bases lying between them. CDR1 and CDR2 (germline): SGDLS, YYNGEE.

This chain uses TRBV9 with TRBJ1-4; D not certain. The source of this sequence is a human donor in good health. Sequencing was performed on CD8+ T cells from PBMCs. DNA for the CDR3: TGTGCCAGCAGCGTAGGAGGGAGGTCTAATGAAAAACTGTTTTTT. Its translation is CASSVGGRSNEKLFF.